This T cell receptor beta chain was captured by sequencing in a study of blood T cell repertoires in COVID-19. Germline V gene sequence: CDR1 SGHRS, CDR2 YFSETQ. This CDR3 has 16 amino acids. V trimming: 4 bases; J trimming: 4 bases; junction bases outside the gene matches: 8. Original processing notes: Amplification from reference gene primers served as the basis for estimated nucleated cell counts. Sequencing used immunoSEQ multiplex PCR; TCRdb keeps in-frame clones, though not all of them. The V and J calls and the clone size are those of that table, but D and trimming were determined from the DNA. The repertoire holds a few hundred thousand clones, with 80% to 90% as singletons.

The sample taken for sequencing was peripheral blood. V usage is TRBV5-1 and J usage is TRBJ2-1; TRBD2 agrees at 10 bases. The sequence came from a woman in her 70s with acute or convalescent COVID-19. As DNA, the CDR3 is TGCGCCAGCAGCCCCGTGGCGACTAGCGGGTACAATGAGCAGTTCTTC. Translation: CASSPVATSGYNEQFF. Full variable domain (remainder filled in from reference TRBV5-1 and TRBJ2-1): KAGVTQTPRYLIKTRGQQVTLSCSPISGHRSVSWYQQTPGQGLQFLFEYFSETQRNKGNFPGRFSGRQFSNSRSEMNVSTLELGDSALYLCASSPVATSGYNEQFFGPGTRLTVL.